Each of the 27 T cell receptor beta chains below was sequenced from the same sample in a study of shared clonotypes between healthy human individuals. Data came from immunoSEQ multiplex PCR; TCRdb stores just in-frame clones and leaves some out. The data hold about 530,000 clones, with over 60% observed a single time. The material sequenced was PBMCs. The receptors originated from a woman aged 40 to 50 in good health. Some clones in this sample may be carry-over from other donors' samples.

The chain carries TRBV12-5 and TRBJ2-1; 10 bases line up with TRBD2. The CDR3 runs to 21 residues. From germline, CDR1 is LGHNT and CDR2 FRNRAP. The V segment lost 1 base and the J segment 4 bases; nucleotides outside the gene matches: 19. The CDR3 is CASGLGPKAGGPQPLYNEQFF. The CDR3 DNA is TGTGCTAGTGGTTTGGGCCCCAAAGCGGGAGGGCCTCAACCCCTTTACAATGAGCAGTTCTTC.

The V gene is TRBV6-1, the J gene TRBJ2-5; D call uncertain. Germline V gene lookup returns CDR1 MNHNS and CDR2 SASEGT. CDR3 size: 11 residues. V lost 4 bases to trimming and J lost 4 bases, with 4 bases between them. The CDR3 sequence is CASSVLETQYF. CDR3 DNA: TGTGCCAGCAGTGTACTAGAGACCCAGTACTTC.

This clone was detected only once. The chain is built from TRBV5-1 and TRBJ2-7, with D perhaps matching TRBD1 or TRBD2 (5 bases each). The CDR3 is 17 residues long. With 4 bases removed from V and 2 bases from J, the gap between germline ends came to 22 bases. Germline CDR1 is SGHRS and CDR2 is YFSETQ. The chain's CDR3 is CASSPGASVALTYEQYF. The CDR3 nucleotides read TGCGCCAGCAGCCCCGGGGCGAGTGTAGCGCTAACCTACGAGCAGTACTTC.

The chain couples TRBV14 to TRBJ2-7; TRBD1 matches 9 bases. Germline V gene sequence: CDR1 SGHDN, CDR2 FVKESK. With V trimmed by 3 bases and J by 2 bases, 5 bases remained unmatched. The CDR3 covers 15 residues. Written as DNA, the CDR3 is TGTGCCAGCAGCCAGGGGACAGGGTTCGCCTACGAGCAGTACTTC. Residues: CASSQGTGFAYEQYF.

The chain couples TRBV7-6 to TRBJ1-3; D uncertain. Germline V gene sequence: CDR1 SGHVS, CDR2 FNYEAQ. This CDR3 spans 15 amino acids. Deletions cut 3 bases from V and 0 bases from J, with 9 bases between. The CDR3 DNA reads as TGTGCCAGCAGCTTGGCCGCCGGCTCTGGAAACACCATATATTTT. Translating gives CASSLAAGSGNTIYF.

The rearrangement uses TRBV9 and TRBJ2-7; no definite D call. V was clipped by 4 bases and J by 7 bases, with 15 bases between them. Germline CDR1 and CDR2: SGDLS and YYNGEE. This CDR3 comprises 13 residues. The CDR3 region has the DNA TGTGCCAGCAGCTCACCGTACGGTGGAGAGCAGTACTTC. Translating gives CASSSPYGGEQYF.

The V call is TRBV7-2, the J call TRBJ2-7, with TRBD2 matching over 14 bases. The CDR3 runs to 17 residues. V trimming: 5 bases; J trimming: 0 bases; junction bases outside the gene matches: 6. CDR1 SGHTA and CDR2 FQGNSA come from the germline V gene. The CDR3 bases are TGTGCCAGCAGCCACGGGACTAGCGGGAGCTTCTCCTACGAGCAGTACTTC. Its translation is CASSHGTSGSFSYEQYF.

V is TRBV6-1 and J is TRBJ2-7, with D unresolved. Germline loops: CDR1 MNHNS, CDR2 SASEGT. This CDR3 region has 11 residues. V gave up 5 bases and J gave up 6 bases, with 8 bases separating them. CDR3 DNA sequence: TGTGCCAGCAGTTATCTAAGCGAGCAGTACTTC. It encodes CASSYLSEQYF.

The chain couples TRBV10-3 to TRBJ2-7, with 12 bases matching TRBD2. The CDR3 is made up of 15 amino acids. The V gene's germline CDR1 is ENHRY and CDR2 SYGVKD. With V trimmed by 7 bases and J by 2 bases, 6 bases remained unmatched. CDR3 sequence reads: CAIKKSSGRAYEQYF. In DNA form, the CDR3 reads TGTGCCATCAAAAAATCTAGCGGGAGGGCCTACGAGCAGTACTTC.

The chain recombines TRBV28 with TRBJ1-5; D is uncertain. Germline CDR1 is MDHEN and CDR2 is SYDVKM. The CDR3 sequence is 13 residues long. V was shortened by 6 bases and J by 7 bases, with 13 bases between the two germline ends. In DNA, the CDR3 is TGTGCCAGCAGGCCAGAGGTATGGCAGCCCCAGCATTTT. Amino acid sequence: CASRPEVWQPQHF.

The chain has TRBV5-1 and TRBJ2-1; D tentatively reads TRBD1 or TRBD2 (5 bases each). CDR3 size: 13 residues. The germline V gene encodes CDR1 SGHRS and CDR2 YFSETQ. Trimming took 7 bases from V and 5 from J, leaving 13 bases between them. The CDR3 bases are TGCGCCAGCGGGGCGGGTTCTAACAATGAGCAGTTCTTC. As protein: CASGAGSNNEQFF. The complete variable domain, with remaining parts taken from reference TRBV5-1 and TRBJ2-1, reads KAGVTQTPRYLIKTRGQQVTLSCSPISGHRSVSWYQQTPGQGLQFLFEYFSETQRNKGNFPGRFSGRQFSNSRSEMNVSTLELGDSALYLCASGAGSNNEQFFGPGTRLTVL.

CDR3 sequence reads: CASSVEASSSYEQYF. In DNA form, the CDR3 reads TGTGCCAGCAGCGTAGAAGCGTCGAGCTCCTACGAGCAGTACTTC. This chain joins TRBV9 and TRBJ2-7; D is unresolved. The germline V gene has CDR1 SGDLS and CDR2 YYNGEE. This CDR3 has 15 residues. V dropped 0 bases and J dropped 0 bases, with 10 bases sitting between them.

This sequence joins TRBV5-1 and TRBJ2-2; a possible D gene is TRBD2 (6 bases). V shed 1 base and J shed 6 bases, with 28 bases lying between them. The CDR3 is 20 amino acids. CDR1 and CDR2 from the germline V gene are SGHRS and YFSETQ. The CDR3 spells CASSLPEGNFLVCVAGELFF. CDR3 coding DNA: TGCGCCAGCAGCTTGCCGGAGGGGAATTTCCTCGTTTGTGTCGCCGGGGAGCTGTTTTTT.

This chain connects TRBV27 to TRBJ1-6; D perhaps matches TRBD1 (5 bases). This CDR3 is 14 amino acids long. V dropped 1 base and J dropped 7 bases, with 8 bases sitting between them. Germline V gene sequence: CDR1 MNHEY, CDR2 SMNVEV (reference sequence). CDR3 coding DNA: TGTGCCAGCAGTTTATTCAGGGAAAATTCACCCCTCCACTTT. Residues: CASSLFRENSPLHF.

The rearrangement uses TRBV29-1 and TRBJ2-7, with 11 bases matching TRBD2. The CDR3 runs 19 residues. Per the germline V gene, CDR1 is SQVTM and CDR2 is ANQGSEA. Germline trimming cut 4 bases from V and 4 bases from J; bases unmatched to any gene: 21. CDR3 sequence (DNA): TGCAGCGTTGCAACTAGCGGGAGTTTCGGTTCGGGAACGGCATACGAGCAGTACTTC. It is translated as CSVATSGSFGSGTAYEQYF.

This chain joins TRBV5-1 and TRBJ2-1; 7 nucleotides align to TRBD1. The CDR3 runs 16 residues. The germline CDR1 and CDR2 sequences are SGHRS and YFSETQ. The J segment lost 9 bases and the V segment lost 0 bases, leaving 12 bases of the junction unmatched. In DNA form, the CDR3 reads TGCGCCAGCAGCTTGGTGACAGGGTCATCCCACAGTGAGCAGTTCTTC. It translates to CASSLVTGSSHSEQFF. Full variable domain (outside the CDR3, taken from reference TRBV5-1 and TRBJ2-1): KAGVTQTPRYLIKTRGQQVTLSCSPISGHRSVSWYQQTPGQGLQFLFEYFSETQRNKGNFPGRFSGRQFSNSRSEMNVSTLELGDSALYLCASSLVTGSSHSEQFFGPGTRLTVL.

The rearrangement joins TRBV7-2 to TRBJ2-7, with D perhaps matching TRBD2 (6 bases). Trimming took off 5 bases at V and 9 bases at J, with 20 bases between the two ends. CDR1 SGHTA and CDR2 FQGNSA come from the germline V gene. The CDR3 spans 14 residues. CDR3 bases: TGTGCCAGCAGCCAAGGAGGAGCGGGCCAGGGGCAGTACTTC. Translated, it gives CASSQGGAGQGQYF.

The CDR3 here is CASSSPVGRRLNGANVLTF. CDR3 DNA sequence: TGTGCCAGCAGCTCGCCCGTTGGAAGAAGGCTGAATGGGGCCAACGTCCTGACTTTC. The chain links TRBV11-2 to TRBJ2-6, with D unclear. This CDR3 contains 19 residues. The V end was cut by 4 bases, the J end by 3 bases, with 22 bases between. Germline CDR1 is SGHAT and CDR2 is FQNNGV.

The rearrangement joins TRBV19 to TRBJ2-7; possible D gene TRBD2, 6 bases. V was clipped by 5 bases and J by 1 base, with 18 bases between them. The CDR3 totals 16 residues. Germline CDR1 LNHDA, CDR2 SQIVND (reference sequence). The CDR3 sequence is CASSASAGLRSYEQYF. The CDR3 DNA follows: TGTGCCAGTAGTGCCTCCGCGGGACTCCGGTCCTACGAGCAGTACTTC.

The chain couples TRBV7-9 to TRBJ1-5; D possibly corresponds to TRBD1 (5 bases). V dropped 3 bases and J dropped 4 bases, with 10 bases sitting between them. The CDR3 runs 14 residues. Germline lookup yields CDR1 SEHNR and CDR2 FQNEAQ (reference sequence). Here the CDR3 reads CASSLGGLNQPQHF. The CDR3 region has the DNA TGTGCCAGCAGCTTGGGGGGTCTAAATCAGCCCCAGCATTTT. Using reference TRBV7-9 and TRBJ1-5 for the parts outside the CDR3, the full variable domain is DTGVSQNPRHKITKRGQNVTFRCDPISEHNRLYWYRQTLGQGPEFLTYFQNEAQLEKSRLLSDRFSAERPKGSFSTLEIQRTEQGDSAMYLCASSLGGLNQPQHFGDGTRLSIL.

For this clone: At one boundary the junction diverges from the germline segment, which might be a read error. The genes are TRBV7-7 and TRBJ2-1, with 7 positions matching TRBD2. In germline, CDR1 is SSHAT, CDR2 FNYEAQ (reference sequence). This CDR3 has 14 amino acids. CDR3 in DNA: TGTGCTAGCAGCCCCGGGACTACTGCCAATGAGCAGTTCTTC. It is translated as CASSPGTTANEQFF. The full variable domain, rest sourced from reference TRBV7-7 and TRBJ2-1, is GAGVSQSPRYKVTKRGQDVTLRCDPISSHATLYWYQQALGQGPEFLTYFNYEAQPDKSGLPSDRFSAERPEGSISTLTIQRTEQRDSAMYRCASSPGTTANEQFFGPGTRLTVL.

The V gene is TRBV18, the J gene TRBJ2-7, with a tentative D call TRBD2 (5 bases). The V and J ends lost 6 bases and 7 bases respectively, with 25 bases between them. Germline lookup yields CDR1 KGHSH and CDR2 LQKENI. The CDR3 spans 16 residues. This CDR3 reads CASSSAGGPRRLEQYF. The CDR3 bases are TGTGCCAGCTCTTCGGCGGGTGGACCTCGACGGTTGGAGCAGTACTTC. The variable domain in full, with the rest retrieved from reference TRBV18 and TRBJ2-7, is NAGVMQNPRHLVRRRGQEARLRCSPMKGHSHVYWYRQLPEEGLKFMVYLQKENIIDESGMPKERFSAEFPKEGPSILRIQQVVRGDSAAYFCASSSAGGPRRLEQYFGPGTRLTVT.

This sequence joins TRBV19 and TRBJ2-5; 13 nucleotides line up with TRBD2. The CDR3 is 16 amino acids. V was pared by 5 bases and J by 0 bases, with 3 bases of the junction left unmatched. Germline V gives CDR1 LNHDA, CDR2 SQIVND (reference sequence). The CDR3 reads CASSLGTSGDQETQYF. The DNA of the CDR3 is TGTGCCAGTAGTCTAGGGACTAGCGGGGACCAAGAGACCCAGTACTTC. Filled out from reference TRBV19 and TRBJ2-5, the complete variable domain reads DGGITQSPKYLFRKEGQNVTLSCEQNLNHDAMYWYRQDPGQGLRLIYYSQIVNDFQKGDIAEGYSVSREKKESFPLTVTSAQKNPTAFYLCASSLGTSGDQETQYFGPGTRLLVL.

This sequence joins TRBV7-9 and TRBJ2-1; D is undetermined. The germline CDR1 and CDR2 sequences are SEHNR and FQNEAQ (reference sequence). The CDR3 extends over 12 amino acids. V was clipped by 0 bases and J by 8 bases, with 5 bases between them. CDR3 in amino acids: CASSLAAYEQFF. For the CDR3, the DNA is TGTGCCAGCAGCTTAGCGGCGTATGAGCAGTTCTTC.

The chain combines TRBV28 with TRBJ2-1; D gene unclear. Per the germline V gene, CDR1 is MDHEN and CDR2 is SYDVKM. V lost 0 bases and J lost 7, with 4 bases in between. The CDR3 totals 12 residues. The CDR3 protein is CASSLWGNEQFF. As DNA, the CDR3 is TGTGCCAGCAGTTTATGGGGGAATGAGCAGTTCTTC.

CDR3 loop: CASSPWTAGVYEQYF. As DNA, the CDR3 is TGTGCCAGCAGCCCCTGGACAGCGGGAGTATACGAGCAGTACTTC. V gene TRBV7-2 combines with J gene TRBJ2-7; 8 nucleotides align to TRBD2. J lost 4 bases, V lost 5 bases, and 10 bases had no gene match. Germline loops: CDR1 SGHTA, CDR2 FQGNSA. The CDR3 spans 15 residues.

This clone was picked up a small number of times. CDR3 residues: CASSFNSNQPQHF. The CDR3 DNA follows: TGTGCCAGCAGTTTCAATAGCAATCAGCCCCAGCATTTT. V is TRBV28 and J is TRBJ1-5; the D is unclear. Trimming left V 3 bases short and J 0 bases short, with 3 bases between. The CDR3 runs to 13 residues. Germline loops: CDR1 MDHEN, CDR2 SYDVKM. The full variable domain, rest sourced from reference TRBV28 and TRBJ1-5, is DVKVTQSSRYLVKRTGEKVFLECVQDMDHENMFWYRQDPGLGLRLIYFSYDVKMKEKGDIPEGYSVSREKKERFSLILESASTNQTSMYLCASSFNSNQPQHFGDGTRLSIL.